This T cell receptor (beta chain) was captured by sequencing in a study of blood T cell repertoires in COVID-19. Study details: T cells, B-cell-depleted T cells, or PBMCs provided the cDNA or gDNA that served as material.

Per germline, CDR1 SGHAT and CDR2 FQNNGV. V shed 11 bases and J 4 bases; nucleotides not matched to a gene: 13. CDR3 length equals 14 residues. The protocol was immunoSEQ multiplex PCR, while the TCRdb copy is restricted to in-frame clones and leaves out a portion. Of about 200,000 clones listed, 65% to 90% are singletons. The sequenced sample consisted of peripheral blood. V gene TRBV11-2 combines with J gene TRBJ1-2, with TRBD1 identical over 7 bases. The sequence derives from a man aged 45-65 years with acute or convalescent COVID-19. The DNA for the CDR3 is TGTGCCGTAGGCCGGGACAGCGGGTCCTATGGCTACACCTTC. It yields the protein CAVGRDSGSYGYTF.